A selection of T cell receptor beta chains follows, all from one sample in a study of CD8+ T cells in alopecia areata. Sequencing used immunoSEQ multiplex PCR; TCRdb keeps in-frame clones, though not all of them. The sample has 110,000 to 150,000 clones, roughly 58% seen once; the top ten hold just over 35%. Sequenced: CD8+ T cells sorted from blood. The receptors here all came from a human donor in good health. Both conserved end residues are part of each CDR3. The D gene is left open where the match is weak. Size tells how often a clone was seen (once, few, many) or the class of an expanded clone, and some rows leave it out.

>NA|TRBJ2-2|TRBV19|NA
TGTGCCAGTAGTATAGTTTTGGGTTCCGGGGAGCTGTTTTTT
CASSIVLGSGELFF
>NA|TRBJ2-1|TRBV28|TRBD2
TGTGCCAGCAGTCCCCTAGCGGGAGGGAACAATGAGCAGTTCTTC
CASSPLAGGNNEQFF
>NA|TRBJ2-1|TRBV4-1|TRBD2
TGCGCCAGCAGCCAGGAACCGGGACTAGCGGGAAATGAGCAGTTCTTC
CASSQEPGLAGNEQFF
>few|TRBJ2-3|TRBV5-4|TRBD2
TGTGCCAGCGGCCCGGGACTAGCGGGAGAGGATACGCAGTATTTT
CASGPGLAGEDTQYF
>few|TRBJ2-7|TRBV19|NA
TGTGCCAGTAGTGCGGGGTACGAGCAGTACTTC
CASSAGYEQYF
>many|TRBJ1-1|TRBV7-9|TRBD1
TGTGCCAGCAGCCCAGGGGGCACTGAAGCTTTCTTT
CASSPGGTEAFF
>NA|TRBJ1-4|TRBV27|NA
TGTGCCAGCGCCACTATCCGGGTTTCGATTGAAAAACTGTTTTTT
CASATIRVSIEKLFF
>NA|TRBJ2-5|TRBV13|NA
TGTGCCAGCAGCCCTATCACGGGGGAGAGGGAGACCCAGTACTTC
CASSPITGERETQYF
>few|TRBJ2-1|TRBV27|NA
TGTGCCAGCAGTGGAGGGCGAGGGCAGTTCTTC
CASSGGRGQFF
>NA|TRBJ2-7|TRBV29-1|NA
TGCAGCGCCGGACAGCCCTACGAGCAGTACTTC
CSAGQPYEQYF
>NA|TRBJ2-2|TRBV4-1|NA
TGCGCCAGCAGCCACGGGGCCAGGGACGGGACCGGGGAGCTGTTTTTT
CASSHGARDGTGELFF